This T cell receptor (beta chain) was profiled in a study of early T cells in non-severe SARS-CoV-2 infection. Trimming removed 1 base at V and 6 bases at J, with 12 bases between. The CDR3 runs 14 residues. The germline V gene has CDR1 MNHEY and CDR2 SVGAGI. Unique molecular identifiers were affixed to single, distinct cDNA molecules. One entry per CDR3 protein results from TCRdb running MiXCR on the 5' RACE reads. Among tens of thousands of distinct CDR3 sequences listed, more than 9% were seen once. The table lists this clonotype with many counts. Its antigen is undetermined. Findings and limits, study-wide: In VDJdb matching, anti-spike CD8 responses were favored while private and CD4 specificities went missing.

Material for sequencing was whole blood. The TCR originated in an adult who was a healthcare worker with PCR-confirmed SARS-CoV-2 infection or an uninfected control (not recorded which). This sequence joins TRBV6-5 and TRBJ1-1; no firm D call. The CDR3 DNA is TGTGCCAGCAGTTACTACTCGGGGATTGCTGAAGCTTTCTTT. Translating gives CASSYYSGIAEAFF.